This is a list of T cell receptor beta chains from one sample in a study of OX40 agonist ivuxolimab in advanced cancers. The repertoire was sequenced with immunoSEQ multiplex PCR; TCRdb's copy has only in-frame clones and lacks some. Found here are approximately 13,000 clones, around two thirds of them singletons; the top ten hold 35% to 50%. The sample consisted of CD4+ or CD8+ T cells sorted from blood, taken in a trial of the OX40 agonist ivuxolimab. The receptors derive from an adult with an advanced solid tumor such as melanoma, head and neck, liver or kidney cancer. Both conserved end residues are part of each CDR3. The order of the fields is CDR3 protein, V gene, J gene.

CASSPLGQGDEQFF,TRBV18,TRBJ2-1
CASIIGQGVTGELFF,TRBV28,TRBJ2-2
CASRRDSGSHSYNEQFF,TRBV7-9,TRBJ2-1
CSVKDRVNDLTF,TRBV29-1,TRBJ2-6
CASSLSGTYEQYF,TRBV7-9,TRBJ2-7
CASSQEWSQPQHF,TRBV4-1,TRBJ1-5
CASRPGGAYEQYF,TRBV6-5,TRBJ2-7
CASSLPNAEAFF,TRBV28,TRBJ1-1
CASSDSEGTGNEQFF,TRBV6-4,TRBJ2-1
CASTPGDRTYNEQFF,TRBV7-2,TRBJ2-1
CASSLSSGGVYGYTF,TRBV5-4,TRBJ1-2
CASSIVGGAGELFF,TRBV19,TRBJ2-2
CASSGHSSVQETQYF,TRBV6-1,TRBJ2-5
CASSTWDSTGELFF,TRBV19,TRBJ2-2
CASSPRGPYEQYF,TRBV27,TRBJ2-7
CSVEQTTEAFF,TRBV29-1,TRBJ1-1
CASSQEGGGEQYF,TRBV4-1,TRBJ2-7
CASQGGSSYEQYF,TRBV7-9,TRBJ2-7
CASSPKTGAAKNIQYF,TRBV27,TRBJ2-4
CASSLLAGGYEQFF,TRBV5-8,TRBJ2-1
CASSYGSNYGYTF,TRBV28,TRBJ1-2
CASSPSPDRTGAEAFF,TRBV18,TRBJ1-1
CASSTGTGGHEQYF,TRBV19,TRBJ2-7
CASSLAYNRANYGYTF,TRBV4-2,TRBJ1-2
CASSKDGGRYRNYGYTF,TRBV21-1,TRBJ1-2
CASSMNGGMDGYTF,TRBV19,TRBJ1-2
CASSPKTGGPYNEQFF,TRBV11-2,TRBJ2-1
CASSLSVKNIQYF,TRBV28,TRBJ2-4
CASSLRDRVGDEQFF,TRBV7-8,TRBJ2-1
CASSLSILRDRAAYEQYF,TRBV28,TRBJ2-7
CASSLVANTGELFF,TRBV7-2,TRBJ2-2
CAARGLTNYGYTF,TRBV6-5,TRBJ1-2
CASSTWTSGRDEQFF,TRBV19,TRBJ2-1
CASSDDGTSTDTQYF,TRBV9,TRBJ2-3
CASSLPGNTEAFF,TRBV7-6,TRBJ1-1
CASSYYGLGTGELFF,TRBV6-5,TRBJ2-2
CASSLEGLGTQPQHF,TRBV5-1,TRBJ1-5
CASSDSHPGQYGYTF,TRBV2,TRBJ1-2
CASSEGRITPNTGELFF,TRBV6-1,TRBJ2-2
CASSSRAPYEQYF,TRBV27,TRBJ2-7
CASSLFHLQGTSTDTQYF,TRBV5-4,TRBJ2-3
CAWGTGDNTEAFF,TRBV30,TRBJ1-1
CASRWTPTNEKLFF,TRBV28,TRBJ1-4
CASSLEGSQGANQPQHF,TRBV5-6,TRBJ1-5
CASSFKGEREKLFF,TRBV5-5,TRBJ1-4
CASSLATGSSYEQYF,TRBV5-6,TRBJ2-7
CASSFPGNTEAFF,TRBV7-9,TRBJ1-1
CASSVDLALTYEQYF,TRBV9,TRBJ2-7
CASSLAGSHSNQPQHF,TRBV7-8,TRBJ1-5
CASRDSENTEAFF,TRBV27,TRBJ1-1
CASSQEGGTAGSPLHF,TRBV4-1,TRBJ1-6
CASRDSGRYEQFF,TRBV14,TRBJ2-1
CASSDSSYNEQFF,TRBV6-6,TRBJ2-1
CASSLGGDSYEQYF,TRBV5-6,TRBJ2-7
CASSLRPNYEQYF,TRBV27,TRBJ2-7